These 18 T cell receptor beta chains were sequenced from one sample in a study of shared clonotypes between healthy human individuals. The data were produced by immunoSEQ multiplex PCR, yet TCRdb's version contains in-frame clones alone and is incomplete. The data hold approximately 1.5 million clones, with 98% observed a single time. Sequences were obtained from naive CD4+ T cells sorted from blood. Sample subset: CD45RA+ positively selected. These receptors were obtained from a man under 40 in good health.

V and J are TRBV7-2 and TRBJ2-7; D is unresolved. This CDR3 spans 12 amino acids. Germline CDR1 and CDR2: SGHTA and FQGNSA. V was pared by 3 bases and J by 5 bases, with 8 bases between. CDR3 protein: CASSFRWNEQYF. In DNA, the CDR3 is TGTGCCAGCAGCTTCCGGTGGAACGAGCAGTACTTC.

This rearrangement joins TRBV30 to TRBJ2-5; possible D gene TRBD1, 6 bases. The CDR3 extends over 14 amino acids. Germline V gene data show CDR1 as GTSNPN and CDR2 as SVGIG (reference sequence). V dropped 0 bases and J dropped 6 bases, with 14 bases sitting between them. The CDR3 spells CAWSVDLRGQTQYF. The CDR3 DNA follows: TGTGCCTGGAGTGTCGATCTCAGGGGTCAGACCCAGTACTTC.

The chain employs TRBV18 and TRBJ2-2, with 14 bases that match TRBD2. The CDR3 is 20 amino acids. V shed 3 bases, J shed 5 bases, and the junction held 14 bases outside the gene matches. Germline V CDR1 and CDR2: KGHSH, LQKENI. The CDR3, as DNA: TGTGCCAGCTCACCTGTGGGACTAGCGGGAGTTCCCGCAGCAACCGGGGAGCTGTTTTTT. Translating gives CASSPVGLAGVPAATGELFF.

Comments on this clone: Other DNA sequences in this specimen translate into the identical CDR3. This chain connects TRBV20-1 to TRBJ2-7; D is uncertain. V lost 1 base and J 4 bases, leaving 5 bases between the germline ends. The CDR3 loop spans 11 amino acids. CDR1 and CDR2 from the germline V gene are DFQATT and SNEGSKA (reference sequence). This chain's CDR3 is CSARGSYEQYF. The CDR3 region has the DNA TGCAGTGCTAGAGGCTCGTACGAGCAGTACTTC.

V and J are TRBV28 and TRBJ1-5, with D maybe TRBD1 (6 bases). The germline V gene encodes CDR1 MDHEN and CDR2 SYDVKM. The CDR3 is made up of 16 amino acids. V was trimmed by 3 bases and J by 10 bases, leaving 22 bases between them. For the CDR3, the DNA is TGTGCCAGCAGTTTCCCAGACAGGCCCAGGCAATCACCCCAGCATTTT. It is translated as CASSFPDRPRQSPQHF.

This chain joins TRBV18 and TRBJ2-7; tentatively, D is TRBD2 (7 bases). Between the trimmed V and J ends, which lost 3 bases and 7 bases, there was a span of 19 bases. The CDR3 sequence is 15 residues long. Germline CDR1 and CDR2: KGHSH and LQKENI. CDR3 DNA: TGTGCCAGCTCACCTCCCTCGGGGAGGGGGTCAGAGCAGTACTTC. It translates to CASSPPSGRGSEQYF.

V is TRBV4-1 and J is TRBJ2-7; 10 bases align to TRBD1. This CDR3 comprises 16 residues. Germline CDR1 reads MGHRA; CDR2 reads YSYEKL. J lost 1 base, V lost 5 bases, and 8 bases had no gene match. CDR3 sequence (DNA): TGCGCCAGCAGCACAAGACGGGACAGGGGATCCTACGAGCAGTACTTC. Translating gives CASSTRRDRGSYEQYF.

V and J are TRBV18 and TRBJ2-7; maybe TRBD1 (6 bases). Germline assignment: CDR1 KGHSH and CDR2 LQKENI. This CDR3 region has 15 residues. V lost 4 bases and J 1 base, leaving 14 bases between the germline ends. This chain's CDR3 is CASSLQTGVSYEQYF. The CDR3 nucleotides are TGTGCCAGCTCACTACAGACAGGAGTTTCCTACGAGCAGTACTTC.

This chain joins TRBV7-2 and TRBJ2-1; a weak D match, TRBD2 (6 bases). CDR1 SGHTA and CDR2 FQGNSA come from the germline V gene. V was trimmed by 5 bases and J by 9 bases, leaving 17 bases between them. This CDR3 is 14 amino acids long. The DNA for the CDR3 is TGTGCCAGCAGCCAAGGTCTCCTTAGCGGTGAGCAGTTCTTC. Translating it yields CASSQGLLSGEQFF.

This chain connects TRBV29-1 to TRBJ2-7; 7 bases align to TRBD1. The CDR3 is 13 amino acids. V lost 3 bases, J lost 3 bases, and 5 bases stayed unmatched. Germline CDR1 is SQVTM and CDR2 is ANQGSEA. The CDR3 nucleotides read TGCAGCGTTGATTACAGGGGAAGCTACGAGCAGTACTTC. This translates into CSVDYRGSYEQYF.

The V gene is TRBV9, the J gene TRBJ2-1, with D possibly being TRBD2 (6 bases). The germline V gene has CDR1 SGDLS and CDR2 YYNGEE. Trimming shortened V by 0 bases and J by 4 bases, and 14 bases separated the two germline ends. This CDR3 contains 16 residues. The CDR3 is CASSVAGGSMYNEQFF. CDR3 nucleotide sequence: TGTGCCAGCAGCGTAGCTGGAGGGAGTATGTACAATGAGCAGTTCTTC.

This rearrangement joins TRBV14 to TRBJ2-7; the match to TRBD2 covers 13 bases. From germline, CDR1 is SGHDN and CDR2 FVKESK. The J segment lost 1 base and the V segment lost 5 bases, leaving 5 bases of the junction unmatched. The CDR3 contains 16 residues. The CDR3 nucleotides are TGTGCCAGCAGCTACGGACTAGCGGGAGTTTCCTACGAGCAGTACTTC. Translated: CASSYGLAGVSYEQYF.

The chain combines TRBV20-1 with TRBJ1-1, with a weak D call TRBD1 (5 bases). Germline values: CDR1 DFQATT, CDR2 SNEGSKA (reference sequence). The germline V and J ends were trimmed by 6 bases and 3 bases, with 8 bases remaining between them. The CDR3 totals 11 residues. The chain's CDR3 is CSAMGDTEAFF. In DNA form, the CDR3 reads TGCAGTGCGATGGGGGACACTGAAGCTTTCTTT.

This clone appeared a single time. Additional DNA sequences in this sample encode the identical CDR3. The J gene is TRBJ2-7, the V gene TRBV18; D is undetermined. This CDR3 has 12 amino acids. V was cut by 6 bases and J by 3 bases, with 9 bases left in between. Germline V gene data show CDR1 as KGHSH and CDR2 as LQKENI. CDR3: CASSPLGYEQYF. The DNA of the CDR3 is TGTGCCAGCTCCCCCCTTGGCTACGAGCAGTACTTC.

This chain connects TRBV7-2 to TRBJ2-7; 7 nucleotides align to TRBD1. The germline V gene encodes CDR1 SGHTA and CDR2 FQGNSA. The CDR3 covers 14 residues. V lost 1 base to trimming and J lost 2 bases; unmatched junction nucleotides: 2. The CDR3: CASSLEGTAYEQYF. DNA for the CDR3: TGTGCCAGCAGCTTAGAAGGGACAGCCTACGAGCAGTACTTC.

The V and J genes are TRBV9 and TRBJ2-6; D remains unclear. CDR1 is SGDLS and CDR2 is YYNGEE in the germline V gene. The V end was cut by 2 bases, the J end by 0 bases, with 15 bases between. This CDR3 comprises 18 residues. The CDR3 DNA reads TGTGCCAGCAGCGTGGGCTGGGTGTCTAGCTCTGGGGCCAACGTCCTGACTTTC. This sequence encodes CASSVGWVSSSGANVLTF.

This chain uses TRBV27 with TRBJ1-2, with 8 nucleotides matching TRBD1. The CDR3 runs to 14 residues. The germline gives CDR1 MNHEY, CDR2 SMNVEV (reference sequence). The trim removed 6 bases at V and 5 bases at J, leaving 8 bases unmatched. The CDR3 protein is CASSRPGQGYGYTF. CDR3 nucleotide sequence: TGTGCCAGCAGCCGACCCGGACAGGGTTATGGCTACACCTTC.

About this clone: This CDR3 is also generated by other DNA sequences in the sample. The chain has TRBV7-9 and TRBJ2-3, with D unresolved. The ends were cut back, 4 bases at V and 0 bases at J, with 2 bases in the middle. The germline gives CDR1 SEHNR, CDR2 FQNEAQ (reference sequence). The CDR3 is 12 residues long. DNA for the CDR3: TGTGCCAGCAGCTCCAGCACAGATACGCAGTATTTT. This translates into CASSSSTDTQYF.